These 32 T cell receptor beta chains were sequenced from one sample in a study of T-cell memory formation after mild COVID-19. One entry per CDR3 protein, called by TCRdb with MiXCR from the 5' RACE reads. Among 450,000 to 650,000 distinct CDR3 sequences listed, roughly 21% were seen once. Sequenced material: PBMCs or a T cell subset sorted from them (not recorded which). These receptors originate from an adult woman who had mild COVID-19 (a few samples of this study predate the infection). Cell type and time point are not known.

This clonotype was seen at least ten times. The chain links TRBV5-1 to TRBJ2-1, with TRBD2 matching 10 bases. CDR1 and CDR2 from the germline V gene are SGHRS and YFSETQ. CDR3 length: 15 residues. The trim removed 4 bases at V and 8 bases at J, leaving 9 bases unmatched. CDR3 loop: CASSPSPSGSYEQFF. Here the CDR3 DNA reads TGCGCCAGCAGCCCCTCCCCTAGCGGGAGTTATGAGCAGTTCTTC.

CDR3 amino acids: CASSIRSGGTDTQYF. CDR3 nucleotides: TGTGCCAGCAGTATCAGGTCGGGAGGAACAGATACGCAGTATTTT. The V call is TRBV12-3 or TRBV12-4, the J call TRBJ2-3, with 7 bases aligning to TRBD2. V lost 5 bases and J lost 3; bases outside the gene matches: 8. CDR3 length: 15 residues.

The rearrangement joins TRBV5-1 to TRBJ1-2; D gene uncertain. Trimming pared 4 bases from V and 7 bases from J, leaving 20 bases between. Germline V gene lookup returns CDR1 SGHRS and CDR2 YFSETQ. The CDR3 is 15 residues long. CDR3 sequence: CASSNLAAGTGGYTF. As DNA, the CDR3 is TGCGCCAGCAGCAACCTCGCGGCGGGAACCGGTGGCTACACCTTC.

V gene TRBV6-2 or TRBV6-3 combines with J gene TRBJ2-3; a possible D gene is TRBD2 (5 bases). In germline, CDR1 is MNHEY, CDR2 SVGEGT. The CDR3 is 12 residues long. The germline V and J ends were trimmed by 4 bases and 10 bases, with 12 bases remaining between them. The CDR3 DNA reads TGTGCCAGCAGTTCGGGAAGTGCGGCGCAGTATTTT. This encodes CASSSGSAAQYF.

The V gene is TRBV5-1, the J gene TRBJ2-5; 7 bases line up with TRBD1. The germline gives CDR1 SGHRS, CDR2 YFSETQ. J gave up 9 bases and V 4 bases, and 12 bases lay outside the gene matches. The CDR3 is 14 residues long. CDR3 nucleotide sequence: TGCGCCAGCAGCCCGGGGACAGCGATGCTTCCCCAGTACTTC. Translation gives CASSPGTAMLPQYF.

In this sample, this clonotype turned up a few times. The genes are TRBV24-1 and TRBJ2-3, with D perhaps TRBD2 (5 bases). The V gene lost 2 bases and the J gene lost 6 bases, with 11 bases spanning the gap. In germline, CDR1 is KGHDR, CDR2 SFDVKD. There are 14 residues in the CDR3. CDR3 loop: CATSDSWERDTQYF. The CDR3 DNA reads as TGTGCCACCAGTGATTCCTGGGAGCGGGATACGCAGTATTTT.

CDR3 nucleotides: TGTGCCAGCAGTGAAGTCGGGGGAGCCCCCTATGGCTACACCTTC. Its translation: CASSEVGGAPYGYTF. The chain couples TRBV2 to TRBJ1-2; D is possibly TRBD1 (5 bases). CDR3 length equals 15 residues. Trimming took 1 base from V and 4 from J, leaving 13 bases between them. Germline CDR1 reads SNHLY; CDR2 reads FYNNEI.

This clonotype was observed at least ten times. CDR3 protein: CASSKDSRLAASDEQFF. DNA for the CDR3: TGTGCCAGCTCAAAGGATTCTCGACTAGCGGCCTCTGATGAGCAGTTCTTC. This chain joins TRBV18 and TRBJ2-1; 9 nucleotides match TRBD2. V gave up 5 bases and J gave up 8 bases; unmatched junction bases: 16. The CDR3 is 17 residues long. The germline V gene has CDR1 KGHSH and CDR2 LQKENI. Full variable domain (missing parts from reference TRBV18 and TRBJ2-1): NAGVMQNPRHLVRRRGQEARLRCSPMKGHSHVYWYRQLPEEGLKFMVYLQKENIIDESGMPKERFSAEFPKEGPSILRIQQVVRGDSAAYFCASSKDSRLAASDEQFFGPGTRLTVL.

The J gene is TRBJ2-7, the V gene TRBV5-1; D is uncertain. The CDR3 extends over 13 amino acids. The germline V gene has CDR1 SGHRS and CDR2 YFSETQ. V dropped 0 bases and J dropped 2 bases, with 6 bases sitting between them. CDR3 sequence (DNA): TGCGCCAGCAGCTTGGATGGACCCTACGAGCAGTACTTC. Amino acid sequence: CASSLDGPYEQYF.

This clonotype appeared a few times. This chain joins TRBV18 and TRBJ2-1; D is perhaps TRBD2 (6 bases). CDR1 and CDR2 from the germline V gene are KGHSH and LQKENI. The CDR3 extends over 19 amino acids. V lost 6 bases and J lost 0, with 24 bases in between. The CDR3 nucleotides read TGTGCCAGCTCGTCGACTAGTGACCCACCCACAAGCTCCTACAATGAGCAGTTCTTC. Protein: CASSSTSDPPTSSYNEQFF.

This clonotype was observed many times. The genes are TRBV12-3 or TRBV12-4 and TRBJ2-3; unclear D gene. This CDR3 spans 15 amino acids. V lost 2 bases to trimming and J lost 0 bases, with 9 bases between them. CDR3 sequence: CASSLSDSSTDTQYF. DNA of the CDR3: TGTGCCAGCAGTTTATCCGACTCTAGCACAGATACGCAGTATTTT.

This clonotype was seen only a few times. V and J are TRBV4-2 and TRBJ1-2, with unresolved D. V shed 4 bases and J shed 3 bases, with 9 bases lying between them. The CDR3 has 13 amino acids. Germline loops: CDR1 LGHNA, CDR2 YNFKEQ. In nucleotides, the CDR3 is TGTGCCAGCAGCCTCAAAACTGACTATGGCTACACCTTC. Translating gives CASSLKTDYGYTF.

This clonotype was seen only a few times. This chain joins TRBV12-3 or TRBV12-4 and TRBJ2-5; TRBD2 matches 9 bases. This CDR3 region has 16 residues. Losses at the gene ends were 5 bases for V and 2 bases for J; bases not matched to a gene: 9. The CDR3 nucleotides read TGTGCCAGCAGTCCAAGAGGCGGGAGGGGTCAAGAGACCCAGTACTTC. Amino acids: CASSPRGGRGQETQYF.

Only a few counts were recorded for this clonotype. The gene calls are TRBV20-1 and TRBJ2-5, with TRBD2 matching 8 bases. The CDR3 sequence is 15 residues long. Germline-derived CDR1 and CDR2 are DFQATT and SNEGSKA (reference sequence). V lost 0 bases, J lost 9 bases, and 12 bases stayed unmatched. DNA of the CDR3: TGCAGTGCTAGAGAGTGGACGGGGGGGCCGGGAGCCCAGTACTTC. It translates to CSAREWTGGPGAQYF.

The chain combines TRBV24-1 with TRBJ2-3; 12 bases agree with TRBD1. With 7 bases clipped from V and 7 bases from J, the junction kept 8 bases outside the gene matches. Looked up from germline, CDR1 is KGHDR and CDR2 is SFDVKD. This CDR3 spans 15 amino acids. The CDR3 nucleotides are TGTGCCACCAGCGCGGGGACAGGGGGCAAATATACGCAGTATTTT. Its translation is CATSAGTGGKYTQYF.

The chain carries TRBV4-1 and TRBJ2-2, with D perhaps TRBD1 or TRBD2 (6 bases each). The CDR3 consists of 17 residues. Per germline, CDR1 MGHRA and CDR2 YSYEKL. Between the trimmed V and J ends, which lost 1 base and 3 bases, there was a span of 15 bases. The CDR3 here is CASSQAARGPYTGELFF. The CDR3 nucleotides read TGCGCCAGCAGCCAAGCGGCCCGGGGGCCCTACACCGGGGAGCTGTTTTTT.

This clonotype was recorded a few times. The rearrangement joins TRBV19 to TRBJ2-6; D uncertain. This CDR3 spans 17 amino acids. Germline values: CDR1 LNHDA, CDR2 SQIVND (reference sequence). Trimming took off 8 bases at V and 0 bases at J, with 17 bases between the two ends. The CDR3 coding sequence is TGTGCCAGTCTTCTCTCTTCGGCAGTCTCTGGGGCCAACGTCCTGACTTTC. Protein product: CASLLSSAVSGANVLTF.

This rearrangement joins TRBV27 to TRBJ2-1; 7 bases are a match to TRBD2. Germline V gene data show CDR1 as MNHEY and CDR2 as SMNVEV (reference sequence). J lost 10 bases, V lost 6 bases, and 12 bases had no gene match. The CDR3 consists of 14 residues. CDR3 in amino acids: CASRQPGGRWEQFF. CDR3 nucleotide sequence: TGTGCCAGCAGGCAGCCCGGGGGGAGATGGGAGCAGTTCTTC.

CDR3 bases: TGTGCCAGCAGCTTATTAACAGGGTGGGAGGGCCTCGCCTCCTACGAGCAGTACTTC. It is translated as CASSLLTGWEGLASYEQYF. This chain links TRBV7-9 with TRBJ2-7, with D tentatively TRBD2 (7 bases). The CDR3 length is 19 residues. Germline V gene data show CDR1 as SEHNR and CDR2 as FQNEAQ (reference sequence). V lost 2 bases, J lost 0 bases, and 23 bases lay in between.

The V call is TRBV2, the J call TRBJ2-7, with TRBD2 matching 8 bases. Per germline, CDR1 SNHLY and CDR2 FYNNEI. V shed 6 bases, J shed 2 bases, and the junction held 9 bases outside the gene matches. The CDR3 has 15 amino acids. DNA of the CDR3: TGTGCCAGCAGGGAACAGCGGGAGTTCCCCTACGAGCAGTACTTC. This codes for CASREQREFPYEQYF.

The sample holds a few counts of this clonotype. J is TRBJ2-5 and V is TRBV12-3 or TRBV12-4; no clear D. Between the trimmed V and J ends, which lost 2 bases and 5 bases, there was a span of 9 bases. This CDR3 is 13 amino acids long. The CDR3 is CASSLNEVETQYF. CDR3 bases: TGTGCCAGCAGTTTAAACGAGGTCGAGACCCAGTACTTC.

A few counts support this clonotype. The chain combines TRBV5-6 with TRBJ2-7; D is ambiguous. The length of the CDR3 is 15 residues. Per the germline V gene, CDR1 is SGHDT and CDR2 is YYEEEE. Trimming took 4 bases from V and 6 from J, leaving 20 bases between them. The CDR3 loop reads CASSPDRSLGREQYF. Here the CDR3 DNA reads TGTGCCAGCAGCCCGGACCGATCCCTTGGGCGCGAGCAGTACTTC.

This chain links TRBV6-6 with TRBJ1-2, with unresolved D. Germline V gene lookup returns CDR1 MNHNY and CDR2 SVGAGI (reference sequence). V lost 7 bases, J lost 8 bases, and 17 bases lay in between. The CDR3 contains 13 residues. CDR3 region: CASTGNLNRGYTF. CDR3 sequence (DNA): TGTGCCAGCACGGGAAACTTAAATAGAGGCTACACCTTC.

The CDR3 sequence: CASSVRTASTDTQYF. Here the CDR3 DNA reads TGTGCCAGCAGTGTTCGGACTGCTAGCACAGATACGCAGTATTTT. The chain links TRBV2 to TRBJ2-3; possibly TRBD2 for D (5 bases). V was cut by 4 bases and J by 0 bases, with 11 bases left in between. The CDR3 length is 15 residues. The germline gives CDR1 SNHLY, CDR2 FYNNEI.

For the CDR3, the DNA is TGTGCCAGCAGCTTAGCCCCCGGGACAGCCTACGAGCAGTACTTC. It is translated as CASSLAPGTAYEQYF. The chain recombines TRBV7-2 with TRBJ2-7, with 7 bases that match TRBD1. With V trimmed by 0 bases and J by 2 bases, 4 bases remained unmatched. This CDR3 is 15 amino acids long. Germline loops: CDR1 SGHTA, CDR2 FQGNSA.

This clonotype turned up a few times. The chain carries TRBV6-2 or TRBV6-3 and TRBJ2-7; D is possibly TRBD1 (5 bases). V was shortened by 6 bases and J by 0 bases, with 12 bases between the two germline ends. The germline gives CDR1 MNHEY, CDR2 SVGEGT. The CDR3 extends over 14 amino acids. The CDR3 here is CASRAQGLSYEQYF. The CDR3 nucleotides read TGTGCCAGCAGGGCGCAGGGTCTCTCCTACGAGCAGTACTTC.

The J gene is TRBJ2-2, the V gene TRBV3-1, with 9 bases that match TRBD2. After removal of 5 bases from V and 0 bases from J, the junction contained 7 bases not matched to a gene. Germline lookup yields CDR1 LGHDT and CDR2 YNNKEL (reference sequence). CDR3 length equals 17 residues. The CDR3 is CASSWSSGGPNTGELFF. For the CDR3, the DNA is TGTGCCAGCAGCTGGAGTAGCGGGGGTCCGAACACCGGGGAGCTGTTTTTT. Based on the CDR3 plus reference TRBV3-1 and TRBJ2-2, the full variable domain is DTAVSQTPKYLVTQMGNDKSIKCEQNLGHDTMYWYKQDSKKFLKIMFSYNNKELIINETVPNRFSPKSPDKAHLNLHINSLELGDSAVYFCASSWSSGGPNTGELFFGEGSRLTVL.

This clonotype appeared a few times. The chain is built from TRBV10-3 and TRBJ2-1; D is ambiguous. The V and J ends lost 5 bases and 6 bases respectively, with 11 bases between them. This CDR3 is built from 13 residues. From germline, CDR1 is ENHRY and CDR2 SYGVKD. The CDR3 spells CAISSPRPNEQFF. The CDR3 DNA is TGTGCCATCAGTTCGCCTAGACCCAATGAGCAGTTCTTC.

J is TRBJ2-2 and V is TRBV9, with D uncertain. Germline V gene data show CDR1 as SGDLS and CDR2 as YYNGEE. CDR3 size: 10 residues. V lost 6 bases to trimming and J lost 10 bases, with 7 bases between them. CDR3 coding DNA: TGTGCCAGCATTTCTCTGGAGCTGTTTTTT. Its protein is CASISLELFF. Based on the CDR3 plus reference TRBV9 and TRBJ2-2, the full variable domain is DSGVTQTPKHLITATGQRVTLRCSPRSGDLSVYWYQQSLDQGLQFLIQYYNGEERAKGNILERFSAQQFPDLHSELNLSSLELGDSALYFCASISLELFFGEGSRLTVL.

The V call is TRBV24-1, the J call TRBJ2-1; 8 bases map to TRBD1. CDR1 and CDR2 (germline): KGHDR, SFDVKD. The CDR3 runs 15 residues. V lost 3 bases, J lost 8 bases, and 8 bases stayed unmatched. The CDR3 protein is CATSDTPGQVDEQFF. CDR3 bases: TGTGCCACCAGTGATACGCCGGGACAGGTGGATGAGCAGTTCTTC.

V and J are TRBV7-9 and TRBJ2-2; D might be TRBD2 (5 bases). Germline V gene sequence: CDR1 SEHNR, CDR2 FQNEAQ (reference sequence). The V end was cut by 3 bases, the J end by 5 bases, with 10 bases between. The CDR3 covers 14 residues. CDR3 residues: CASSFGVDTGELFF. The CDR3 DNA reads as TGTGCCAGCAGCTTCGGGGTGGATACCGGGGAGCTGTTTTTT.

Concerning this clonotype itself: It is likely a read error, because the conserved phenylalanine at the end of the CDR3 is missing. V and J are TRBV7-9 and TRBJ1-2, with D perhaps matching TRBD1 (6 bases). Germline V gene sequence: CDR1 SEHNR, CDR2 FQNEAQ (reference sequence). The CDR3 consists of 16 residues. V lost 0 bases to trimming and J lost 8 bases, with 19 bases between them. The CDR3 DNA is TGTGCCAGCAGCTTAGCGGTAGGGGGGCGTCTCGGCGGCTACACCTTA. Protein: CASSLAVGGRLGGYTL.